This entry lists 8 T cell receptor beta chains sequenced from one sample in a study of blood T cell repertoires in COVID-19. Here immunoSEQ multiplex PCR was the method, and the copy in TCRdb shows in-frame clones only, minus some. The sample comprises roughly 570,000 clones, approximately 91% of which are singletons, and less than 9% rests with the top ten. Sequenced material: peripheral blood. The receptor set was obtained from a woman in her forties or fifties with COVID-19, enrolled during active disease.

This chain uses TRBV30 with TRBJ2-3; D possibly corresponds to TRBD1 (5 bases). Trimming stripped 4 bases from V and 1 base from J, with 12 bases between. The CDR3 sequence is 14 residues long. In germline, CDR1 is GTSNPN, CDR2 SVGIG (reference sequence). The CDR3 nucleotides are TGTGCCTGGACTTTAAGGGGTGGCACAGATACGCAGTATTTT. Its protein is CAWTLRGGTDTQYF.

V is TRBV4-1 and J is TRBJ1-2; 7 nucleotides line up with TRBD1. V lost 4 bases and J lost 5; bases outside the gene matches: 10. The CDR3 is 15 amino acids. Germline V gene data show CDR1 as MGHRA and CDR2 as YSYEKL. This CDR3 is CASSPGTEDLYGYTF. CDR3 DNA: TGCGCCAGCAGCCCCGGGACAGAAGACCTATATGGCTACACCTTC.

In its sample, this clone was seen a few times. This chain links TRBV6-5 with TRBJ1-1; D uncertain. Trimming shortened V by 4 bases and J by 3 bases, and 9 bases separated the two germline ends. Germline V CDR1 and CDR2: MNHEY, SVGAGI. The CDR3 has 13 residues. CDR3 coding DNA: TGTGCCAGCAGTTCCGTGAGGGACACTGAAGCTTTCTTT. This gives the protein CASSSVRDTEAFF.

This clone has a single count. J is TRBJ2-3 and V is TRBV11-2; 8 bases map to TRBD1. CDR3 length: 15 residues. The V gene end was trimmed by 2 bases and the J gene end by 1 base; junction bases not matched to a gene: 2. Germline assignment: CDR1 SGHAT and CDR2 FQNNGV. The CDR3: CASSLNRGGTDTQYF. CDR3 bases: TGTGCCAGCAGCTTAAACAGGGGGGGCACAGATACGCAGTATTTT.

This clone was picked up a small number of times. The J gene is TRBJ1-2, the V gene TRBV4-1; tentative D call: TRBD1 (6 bases). Germline-derived CDR1 and CDR2 are MGHRA and YSYEKL. The CDR3 spans 13 residues. V shed 3 bases and J shed 6 bases, with 11 bases lying between them. The CDR3 DNA is TGCGCCAGCAGCCATCCCGGGACACATGGCTACACCTTC. Translation gives CASSHPGTHGYTF.

The rearrangement links TRBV19 to TRBJ1-6; D unclear. This CDR3 is built from 19 residues. Between the trimmed V and J ends, which lost 1 base and 5 bases, there was a span of 21 bases. Germline values: CDR1 LNHDA, CDR2 SQIVND (reference sequence). In nucleotides, the CDR3 is TGTGCCAGTAGTATAGCCGGGTTGCCCGCCTTTGGAGATAATTCACCCCTCCACTTT. This sequence encodes CASSIAGLPAFGDNSPLHF.

This clone was found once. The V call is TRBV5-5, the J call TRBJ2-5; 7 bases are a match to TRBD1. The CDR3 length is 15 residues. The V gene's germline CDR1 is SGHKS and CDR2 YYEKEE (reference sequence). Unmatched junction bases numbered 7, after V lost 2 bases and J lost 3 bases. The DNA for the CDR3 is TGTGCCAGCAGCTTAACCGACAGGGAAGAAGAGACCCAGTACTTC. It codes for CASSLTDREEETQYF.

As concerns this clone: This CDR3 is also generated by other DNA sequences in the sample. The V and J genes are TRBV6-5 and TRBJ2-7; the D gene is possibly TRBD1 (6 bases). V lost 2 bases, J lost 5 bases, and 7 bases lay in between. CDR3 length: 12 amino acids. Per the germline V gene, CDR1 is MNHEY and CDR2 is SVGAGI. The CDR3 spells CASSYGGNEQYF. The CDR3 DNA is TGTGCCAGCAGTTACGGGGGCAACGAGCAGTACTTC.